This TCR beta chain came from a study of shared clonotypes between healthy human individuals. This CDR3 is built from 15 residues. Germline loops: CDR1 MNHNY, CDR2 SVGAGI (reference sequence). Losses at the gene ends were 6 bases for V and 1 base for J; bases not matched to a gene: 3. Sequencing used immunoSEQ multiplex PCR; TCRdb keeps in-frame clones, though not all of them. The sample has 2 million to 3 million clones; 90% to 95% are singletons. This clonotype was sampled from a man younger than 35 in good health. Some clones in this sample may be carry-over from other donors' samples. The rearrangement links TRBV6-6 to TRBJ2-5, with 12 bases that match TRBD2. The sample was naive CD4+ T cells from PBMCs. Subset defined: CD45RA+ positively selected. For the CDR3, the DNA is TGTGCCAGCAGAAGGACTAGCGGGGCCCAAGAGACCCAGTACTTC. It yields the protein CASRRTSGAQETQYF.